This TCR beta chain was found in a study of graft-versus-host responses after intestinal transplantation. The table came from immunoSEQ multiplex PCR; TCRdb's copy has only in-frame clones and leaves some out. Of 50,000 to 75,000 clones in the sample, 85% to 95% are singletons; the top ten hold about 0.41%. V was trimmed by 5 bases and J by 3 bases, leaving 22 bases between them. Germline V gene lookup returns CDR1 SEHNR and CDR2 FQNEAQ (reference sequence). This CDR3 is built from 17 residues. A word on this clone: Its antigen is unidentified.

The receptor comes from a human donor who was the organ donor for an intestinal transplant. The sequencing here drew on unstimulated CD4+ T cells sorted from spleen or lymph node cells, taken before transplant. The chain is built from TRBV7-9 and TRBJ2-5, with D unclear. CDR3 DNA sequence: TGTGCCAGCAGCGCCGTAATCCCGGGCCCCGCGAAAGAGACCCAGTACTTC. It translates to CASSAVIPGPAKETQYF.